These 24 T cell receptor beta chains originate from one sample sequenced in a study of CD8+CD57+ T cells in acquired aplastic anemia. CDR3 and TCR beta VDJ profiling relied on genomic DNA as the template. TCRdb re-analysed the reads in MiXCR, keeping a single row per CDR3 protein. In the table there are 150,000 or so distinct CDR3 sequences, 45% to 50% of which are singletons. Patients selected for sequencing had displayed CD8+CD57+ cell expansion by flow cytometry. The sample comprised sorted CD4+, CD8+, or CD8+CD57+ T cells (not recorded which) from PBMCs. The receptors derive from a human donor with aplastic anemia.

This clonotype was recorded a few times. For the CDR3, the DNA is TGTGCCAGCACCAATGTGGGGGGCTACACCTTC. It specifies CASTNVGGYTF. The chain couples TRBV6-1 to TRBJ1-2; the D is unclear. Trimming cost V 7 bases and J 8 bases, with 11 bases left between them. The CDR3 is 11 amino acids. The V gene's germline CDR1 is MNHNS and CDR2 SASEGT.

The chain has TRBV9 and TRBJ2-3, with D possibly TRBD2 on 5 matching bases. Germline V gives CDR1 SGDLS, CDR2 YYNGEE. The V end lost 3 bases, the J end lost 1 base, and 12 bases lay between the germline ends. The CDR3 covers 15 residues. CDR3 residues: CASSEEGRCTDTQYF. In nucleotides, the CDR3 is TGTGCCAGCAGCGAAGAGGGCAGGTGCACAGATACGCAGTATTTT.

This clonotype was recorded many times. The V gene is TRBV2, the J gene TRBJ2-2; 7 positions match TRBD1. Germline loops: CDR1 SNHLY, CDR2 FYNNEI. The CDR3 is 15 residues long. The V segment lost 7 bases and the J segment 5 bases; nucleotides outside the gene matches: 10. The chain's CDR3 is CASTGDRVGTGELFF. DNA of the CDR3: TGTGCCAGCACCGGCGACAGGGTCGGGACCGGGGAGCTGTTTTTT.

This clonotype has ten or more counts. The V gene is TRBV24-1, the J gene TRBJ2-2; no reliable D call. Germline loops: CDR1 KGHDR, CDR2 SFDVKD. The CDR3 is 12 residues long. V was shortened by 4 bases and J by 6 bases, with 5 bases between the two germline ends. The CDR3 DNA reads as TGTGCCACCAGTGACGCTGCCGGGGAGCTGTTTTTT. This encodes CATSDAAGELFF.

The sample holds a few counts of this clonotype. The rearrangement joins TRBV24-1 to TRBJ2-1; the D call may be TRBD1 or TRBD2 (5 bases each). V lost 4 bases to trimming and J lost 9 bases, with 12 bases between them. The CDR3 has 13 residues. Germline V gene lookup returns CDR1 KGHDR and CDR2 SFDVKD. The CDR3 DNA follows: TGTGCCACCAGTGAACCCTACGGGGCTGAGCAGTTCTTC. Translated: CATSEPYGAEQFF.

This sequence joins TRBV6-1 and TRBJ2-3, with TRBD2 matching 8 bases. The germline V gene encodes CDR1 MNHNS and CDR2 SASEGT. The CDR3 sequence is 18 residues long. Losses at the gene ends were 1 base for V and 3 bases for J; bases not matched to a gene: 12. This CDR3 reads CASSEEEREFPGTDTQYF. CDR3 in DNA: TGTGCCAGCAGTGAAGAGGAGCGGGAGTTCCCCGGAACAGATACGCAGTATTTT.

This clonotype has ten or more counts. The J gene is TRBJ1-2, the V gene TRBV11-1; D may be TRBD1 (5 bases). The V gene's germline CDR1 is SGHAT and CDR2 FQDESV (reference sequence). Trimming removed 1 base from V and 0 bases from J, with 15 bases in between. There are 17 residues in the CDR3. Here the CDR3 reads CASSLGRETPSNYGYTF. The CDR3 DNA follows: TGTGCCAGCAGCTTAGGCAGGGAGACCCCGTCTAACTATGGCTACACCTTC.

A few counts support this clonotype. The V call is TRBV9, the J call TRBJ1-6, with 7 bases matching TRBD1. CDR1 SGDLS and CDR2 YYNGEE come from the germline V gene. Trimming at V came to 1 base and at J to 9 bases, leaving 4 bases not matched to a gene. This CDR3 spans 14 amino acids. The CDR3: CASSVKGAGSPLHF. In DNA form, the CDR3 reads TGTGCCAGCAGCGTAAAGGGGGCGGGTTCACCCCTCCACTTT.

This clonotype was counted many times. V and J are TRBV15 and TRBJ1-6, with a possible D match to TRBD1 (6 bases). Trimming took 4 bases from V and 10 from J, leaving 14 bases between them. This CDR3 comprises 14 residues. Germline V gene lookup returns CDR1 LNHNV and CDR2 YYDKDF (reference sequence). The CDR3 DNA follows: TGTGCCACCAGCAAAGGGGCAGGGGACTCACCCCTCCACTTT. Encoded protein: CATSKGAGDSPLHF.

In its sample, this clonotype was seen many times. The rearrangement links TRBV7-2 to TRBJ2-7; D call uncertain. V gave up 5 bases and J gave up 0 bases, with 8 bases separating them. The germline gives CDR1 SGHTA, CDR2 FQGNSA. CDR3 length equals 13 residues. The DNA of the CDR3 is TGTGCCAGCAGCCCCTCGACCTCCTACGAGCAGTACTTC. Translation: CASSPSTSYEQYF.

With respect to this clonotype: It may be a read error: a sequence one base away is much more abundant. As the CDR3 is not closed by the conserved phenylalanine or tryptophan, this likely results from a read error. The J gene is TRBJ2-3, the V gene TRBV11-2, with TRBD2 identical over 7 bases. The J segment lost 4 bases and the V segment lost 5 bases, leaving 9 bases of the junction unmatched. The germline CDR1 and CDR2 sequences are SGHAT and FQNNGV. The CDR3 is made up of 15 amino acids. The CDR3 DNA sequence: TGTGCCAGCAGCCTCCTGGCGGGAGTCGCAGATACGCAGTATCTT. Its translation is CASSLLAGVADTQYL.

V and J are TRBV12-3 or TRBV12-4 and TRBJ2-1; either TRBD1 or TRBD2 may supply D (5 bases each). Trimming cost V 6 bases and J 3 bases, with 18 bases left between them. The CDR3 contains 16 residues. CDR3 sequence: CASSNMGPGFYNEQFF. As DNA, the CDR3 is TGTGCCAGCAGCAATATGGGACCGGGTTTCTACAATGAGCAGTTCTTC.

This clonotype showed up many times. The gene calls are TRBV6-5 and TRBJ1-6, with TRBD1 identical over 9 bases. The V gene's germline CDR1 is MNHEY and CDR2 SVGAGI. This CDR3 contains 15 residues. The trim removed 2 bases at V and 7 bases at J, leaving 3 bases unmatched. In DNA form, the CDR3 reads TGTGCCAGCAGTTACAGCGGGACAGGGAATTCACCCCTCCACTTT. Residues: CASSYSGTGNSPLHF.

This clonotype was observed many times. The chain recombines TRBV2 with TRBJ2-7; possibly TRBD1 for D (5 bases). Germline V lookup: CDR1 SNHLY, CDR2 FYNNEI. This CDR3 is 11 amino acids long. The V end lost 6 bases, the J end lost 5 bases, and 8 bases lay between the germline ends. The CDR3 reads CASSDSDEQYF. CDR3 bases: TGTGCCAGCAGCGACAGCGACGAGCAGTACTTC. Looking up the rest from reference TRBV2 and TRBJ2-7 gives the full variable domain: EPEVTQTPSHQVTQMGQEVILRCVPISNHLYFYWYRQILGQKVEFLVSFYNNEISEKSEIFDDQFSVERPDGSNFTLKIRSTKLEDSAMYFCASSDSDEQYFGPGTRLTVT.

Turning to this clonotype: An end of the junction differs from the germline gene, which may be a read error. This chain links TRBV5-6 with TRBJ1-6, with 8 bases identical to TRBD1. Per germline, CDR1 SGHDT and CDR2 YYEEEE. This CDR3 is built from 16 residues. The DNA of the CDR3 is TGTGCCAGCAGCTTGGTCGCGGACAGGGTTACCTCACCACTCCACTTT. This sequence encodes CASSLVADRVTSPLHF.

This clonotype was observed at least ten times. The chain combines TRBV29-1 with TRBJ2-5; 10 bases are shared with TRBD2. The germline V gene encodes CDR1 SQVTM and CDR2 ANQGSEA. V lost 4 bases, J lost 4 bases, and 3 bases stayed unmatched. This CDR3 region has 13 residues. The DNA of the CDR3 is TGCAGCGTTGTAGCGGGAGGACGAGAGACCCAGTACTTC. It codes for CSVVAGGRETQYF.

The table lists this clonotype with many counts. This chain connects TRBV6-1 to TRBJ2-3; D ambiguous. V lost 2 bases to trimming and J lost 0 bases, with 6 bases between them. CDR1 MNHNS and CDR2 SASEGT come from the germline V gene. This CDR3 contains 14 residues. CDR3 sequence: CASSERKSTDTQYF. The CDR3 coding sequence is TGTGCCAGCAGTGAACGGAAAAGCACAGATACGCAGTATTTT.

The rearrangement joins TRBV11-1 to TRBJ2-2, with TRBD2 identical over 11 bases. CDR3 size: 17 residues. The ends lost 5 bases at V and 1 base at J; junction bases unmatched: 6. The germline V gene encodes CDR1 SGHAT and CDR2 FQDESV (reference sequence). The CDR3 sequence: CASSPPGLAGNTGELFF. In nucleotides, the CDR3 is TGTGCCAGCAGCCCGCCCGGACTAGCGGGGAACACCGGGGAGCTGTTTTTT.

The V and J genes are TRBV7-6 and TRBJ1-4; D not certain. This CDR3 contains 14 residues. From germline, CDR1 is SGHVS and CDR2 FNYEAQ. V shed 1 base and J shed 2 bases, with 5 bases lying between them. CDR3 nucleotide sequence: TGTGCCAGCAGCTTAGAGGTGACTAATGAAAAACTGTTTTTT. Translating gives CASSLEVTNEKLFF.

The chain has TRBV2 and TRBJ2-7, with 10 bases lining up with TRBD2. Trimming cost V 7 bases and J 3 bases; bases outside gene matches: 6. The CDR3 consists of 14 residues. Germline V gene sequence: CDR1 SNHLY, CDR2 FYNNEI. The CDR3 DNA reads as TGTGCCAGCACCCGCGAGCGGGAGGGCTACGAGCAGTACTTC. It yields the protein CASTREREGYEQYF.

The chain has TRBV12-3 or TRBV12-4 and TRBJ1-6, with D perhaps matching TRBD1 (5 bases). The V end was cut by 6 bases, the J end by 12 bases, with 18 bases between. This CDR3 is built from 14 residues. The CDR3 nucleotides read TGTGCCAGCAGGCCGTCCGGGGGGAGGAGACCCCTCCACTTT. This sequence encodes CASRPSGGRRPLHF.

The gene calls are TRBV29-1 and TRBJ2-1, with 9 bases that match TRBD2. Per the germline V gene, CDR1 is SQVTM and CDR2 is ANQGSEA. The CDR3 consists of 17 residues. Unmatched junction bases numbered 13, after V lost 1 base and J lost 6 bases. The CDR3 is CSVEGTRAGGPINEQFF. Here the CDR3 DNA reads TGCAGCGTTGAAGGGACGAGGGCGGGAGGGCCTATCAATGAGCAGTTCTTC.

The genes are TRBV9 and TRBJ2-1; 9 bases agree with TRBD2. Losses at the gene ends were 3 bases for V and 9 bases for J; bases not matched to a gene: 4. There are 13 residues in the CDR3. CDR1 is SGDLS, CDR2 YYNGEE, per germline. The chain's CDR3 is CASSEAGGSEQFF. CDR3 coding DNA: TGTGCCAGCAGCGAAGCGGGAGGCAGTGAGCAGTTCTTC.

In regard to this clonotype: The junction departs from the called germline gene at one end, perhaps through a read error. The CDR3 bases are TGTGCCAGCAGTCGGGGGGGACAGGGTGGGGAAAACTTC. Residues: CASSRGGQGGENF. The chain has TRBV25-1 and TRBJ1-2, with 9 bases fitting TRBD1. This CDR3 spans 13 amino acids. The germline CDR1 and CDR2 sequences are MGHDK and SYGVNS.